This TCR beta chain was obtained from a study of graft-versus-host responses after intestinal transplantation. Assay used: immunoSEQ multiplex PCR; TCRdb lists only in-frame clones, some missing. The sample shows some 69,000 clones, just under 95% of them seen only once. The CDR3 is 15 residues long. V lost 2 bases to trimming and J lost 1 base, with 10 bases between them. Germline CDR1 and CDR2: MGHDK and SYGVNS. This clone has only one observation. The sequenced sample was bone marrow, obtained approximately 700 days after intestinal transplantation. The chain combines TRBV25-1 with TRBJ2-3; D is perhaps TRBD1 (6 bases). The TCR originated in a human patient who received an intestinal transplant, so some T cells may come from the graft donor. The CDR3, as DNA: TGTGCCAGCAGTGAAGGGACACTGGGCACAGATACGCAGTATTTT. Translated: CASSEGTLGTDTQYF.